Only a few counts were recorded for the clone carrying this TCR beta chain. Its antigen is undetermined. TRB rearrangements spanning V, D and J were amplified using mixed TRB-A/B primers. TCRdb processed the multiplex PCR reads anew with MiXCR; each CDR3 protein has one entry. The sample holds several thousand distinct CDR3 sequences; about 42% are singletons and the top ten take more than 5%. This sample stems from a study of T cell repertoires in aging, cancer and after chemotherapy. About the research overall: Glioblastoma patients receiving temozolomide-based therapy gave paired samples before and after chemotherapy. Study-level findings and limits: Median generation probability rose over the chemotherapy interval in each cancer cohort, suggesting rebound thymic output. Age-matched healthy donors had significantly more diverse, less clonal blood TCR repertoires than untreated cancer patients. Healthy donors lost TCR diversity with age mainly through richness, cancer patients through richness and evenness.

Peripheral blood genomic DNA, not sorted cells or RNA, was the template. Sequenced sample: blood. The clonotype comes from a human donor with a solid tumor.

The CDR3 sequence is CASSYSRGGSNQPQHF. In DNA form, the CDR3 reads TGTGCCAGCAGTTACTCGCGAGGCGGTAGCAATCAGCCCCAGCATTTT. The chain joins TRBV6-6 to TRBJ1-5, with D uncertain. Germline CDR1 reads MNHNY; CDR2 reads SVGAGI (reference sequence). This CDR3 region has 16 residues. Trimming stripped 0 bases from V and 0 bases from J, with 9 bases between.